This passage covers 32 T cell receptor beta chains from one sample sequenced in a study of blood T cell repertoires in COVID-19. The method was immunoSEQ multiplex PCR; TCRdb's version includes in-frame clones alone and lacks a portion of them. Seen here are roughly 150,000 clones, approximately 80% observed once, and the top ten hold about 5%. What was sequenced was PBMCs or T cells enriched from blood (not recorded which). The source of these receptors is a man between 65 and 80 years old who had been exposed to COVID-19.

The DNA of the CDR3 is TGTGCCAGCAGCTTGGGTCCGGGCGCTAGCTCATCGTACGAGCAGTACTTC. The encoded protein is CASSLGPGASSSYEQYF. J is TRBJ2-7 and V is TRBV5-6, with D possibly being TRBD2 (5 bases). This CDR3 contains 17 residues. The V end lost 0 bases, the J end lost 4 bases, and 20 bases lay between the germline ends. The V gene's germline CDR1 is SGHDT and CDR2 YYEEEE.

V and J are TRBV3-1 (or the pseudogene TRBV3-2) and TRBJ1-5; D gene ambiguous. Germline V lookup: CDR1 LGHDT, CDR2 YNNKEL (reference sequence). The CDR3 contains 13 residues. Trimming removed 9 bases at V and 3 bases at J, with 12 bases between. DNA for the CDR3: TGTGCCAGTGGCGGAGGGTCCAATCAGCCCCAGCATTTT. It yields the protein CASGGGSNQPQHF.

The table lists this clone with a count of one. The rearrangement links TRBV7-2 to TRBJ2-3; D possibly corresponds to TRBD2 (5 bases). Trimming pared 3 bases from V and 4 bases from J, leaving 14 bases between. CDR1 is SGHTA, CDR2 FQGNSA, per germline. This CDR3 comprises 15 residues. CDR3 in DNA: TGTGCCAGCAGCTTGCTCCGGGATCGCGCAGATACGCAGTATTTT. Translated, it gives CASSLLRDRADTQYF.

The chain couples TRBV7-6 to TRBJ1-3; D may be TRBD1 (6 bases). Germline V lookup: CDR1 SGHVS, CDR2 FNYEAQ. V was cut by 1 base and J by 0 bases, with 13 bases left in between. This CDR3 region has 17 residues. CDR3 DNA: TGTGCCAGCAGCTTAGTGGCGGGGGCGAGCTCTGGAAACACCATATATTTT. This gives the protein CASSLVAGASSGNTIYF.

The V call is TRBV7-3, the J call TRBJ2-7, with TRBD1 identical over 9 bases. Germline CDR1 SGHTA, CDR2 FQGTGA. The J segment lost 3 bases and the V segment lost 4 bases, leaving 7 bases of the junction unmatched. This CDR3 spans 15 amino acids. The CDR3: CASSSTGTGFYEQYF. The CDR3 DNA follows: TGTGCCAGCAGCTCGACCGGGACAGGGTTCTACGAGCAGTACTTC.

The J gene is TRBJ1-1, the V gene TRBV5-1; D is unclear. CDR1 is SGHRS, CDR2 YFSETQ, per germline. Trimming removed 4 bases from V and 1 base from J, with 20 bases in between. The CDR3 has 17 residues. CDR3 sequence: CASSIGSVAVPNTEAFF. The CDR3, as DNA: TGCGCCAGCAGCATTGGGTCAGTAGCAGTCCCGAACACTGAAGCTTTCTTT.

The V gene is TRBV20-1, the J gene TRBJ2-7; the D is unclear. The V and J ends lost 5 bases and 5 bases respectively, with 10 bases between them. CDR3 length: 11 residues. Germline values: CDR1 DFQATT, CDR2 SNEGSKA (reference sequence). CDR3 sequence reads: CSAPRYDEQYF. The DNA for the CDR3 is TGCAGTGCTCCCAGGTATGACGAGCAGTACTTC.

A single count supports this clone. V gene TRBV5-8 combines with J gene TRBJ2-7; possibly TRBD2 for D (6 bases). CDR1 and CDR2 from the germline V gene are SGHTS and YDEGEE. The V end was cut by 0 bases, the J end by 0 bases, with 10 bases between. This CDR3 comprises 15 residues. DNA of the CDR3: TGTGCCAGCAGCTTGGAGGGAGGAAGCTCCTACGAGCAGTACTTC. Translating it yields CASSLEGGSSYEQYF. The variable domain in full, with the rest retrieved from reference TRBV5-8 and TRBJ2-7, is EAGVTQSPTHLIKTRGQQATLRCSPISGHTSVYWYQQALGLGLQFLLWYDEGEERNRGNFPPRFSGRQFPNYSSELNVNALELEDSALYLCASSLEGGSSYEQYFGPGTRLTVT.

J is TRBJ1-5 and V is TRBV2; D is unclear. Looked up from germline, CDR1 is SNHLY and CDR2 is FYNNEI. Trimming took 6 bases from V and 0 from J, leaving 6 bases between them. This CDR3 is built from 13 residues. The CDR3 nucleotides are TGTGCCAGCAGCAGGATTAGCAATCAGCCCCAGCATTTT. It yields the protein CASSRISNQPQHF.

The CDR3 protein is CASREGTGSSSAYEQYF. CDR3 sequence (DNA): TGTGCCAGCAGGGAGGGGACAGGGTCCTCCTCGGCCTACGAGCAGTACTTC. The J gene is TRBJ2-7, the V gene TRBV2; TRBD1 aligns across 9 bases. The V and J ends lost 6 bases and 2 bases, in that order; junction bases with no gene match: 14. CDR3 length equals 17 residues. In germline, CDR1 is SNHLY, CDR2 FYNNEI.

This chain links TRBV19 with TRBJ2-5; 11 bases are shared with TRBD2. The CDR3 sequence is 14 residues long. After removal of 5 bases from V and 5 bases from J, the junction contained 4 bases not matched to a gene. The germline V gene has CDR1 LNHDA and CDR2 SQIVND (reference sequence). The CDR3 sequence: CASSLAGGRETQYF. CDR3 coding DNA: TGTGCCAGTAGTTTAGCGGGAGGGAGGGAGACCCAGTACTTC. The full variable domain, completed using reference TRBV19 and TRBJ2-5, is DGGITQSPKYLFRKEGQNVTLSCEQNLNHDAMYWYRQDPGQGLRLIYYSQIVNDFQKGDIAEGYSVSREKKESFPLTVTSAQKNPTAFYLCASSLAGGRETQYFGPGTRLLVL.

This chain uses TRBV13 with TRBJ1-1; a possible D gene is TRBD1 (5 bases). V was cut by 5 bases and J by 1 base, with 14 bases left in between. Germline lookup yields CDR1 PRHDT and CDR2 FYEKMQ (reference sequence). The CDR3 runs 15 residues. The CDR3 DNA follows: TGTGCCAGCAGCCATCCCGAGACAGCGAACACTGAAGCTTTCTTT. Its translation: CASSHPETANTEAFF.

Only one count was recorded for this clone. The chain employs TRBV6-2 or TRBV6-3 and TRBJ2-2, with a tentative D call TRBD1 (6 bases). The CDR3 contains 17 residues. Trimming cost V 7 bases and J 2 bases, with 20 bases left between them. The germline gives CDR1 MNHEY, CDR2 SVGEGT. The CDR3 DNA is TGTGCCAGCAACCCCCCATCTGGCAGGGGAAACACCGGGGAGCTGTTTTTT. Protein sequence: CASNPPSGRGNTGELFF.

J is TRBJ1-3 and V is TRBV9; a possible D gene is TRBD1 (5 bases). The CDR3 covers 14 residues. V lost 2 bases and J 4 bases, leaving 10 bases between the germline ends. Germline-derived CDR1 and CDR2 are SGDLS and YYNGEE. The CDR3 DNA reads TGTGCCAGCAGCGTCCAGGGCACAGGAAACACCATATATTTT. It encodes CASSVQGTGNTIYF.

V usage is TRBV7-2 and J usage is TRBJ2-5; tentatively, D is TRBD1 (6 bases). In germline, CDR1 is SGHTA, CDR2 FQGNSA. The CDR3 has 15 amino acids. V was pared by 4 bases and J by 1 base, with 13 bases between. Here the CDR3 reads CASSSDSLSQETQYF. The CDR3 DNA is TGTGCCAGCAGCTCGGACAGCCTATCCCAAGAGACCCAGTACTTC.

The V and J genes are TRBV2 and TRBJ1-1, with 11 bases aligning to TRBD1. The trim removed 5 bases at V and 5 bases at J, leaving 4 bases unmatched. Germline V gives CDR1 SNHLY, CDR2 FYNNEI. CDR3 length: 14 amino acids. CDR3 region: CASSSGTGGTEAFF. The DNA of the CDR3 is TGTGCCAGCAGTTCGGGGACAGGGGGGACTGAAGCTTTCTTT.

This chain connects TRBV14 to TRBJ2-1; TRBD2 aligns across 7 bases. With 4 bases clipped from V and 15 bases from J, the junction kept 12 bases outside the gene matches. Germline V CDR1 and CDR2: SGHDN, FVKESK. This CDR3 is built from 13 residues. CDR3 coding DNA: TGTGCCAGCAGCCCCTTATTAGGGGCGGGAGTGTTCTTC. As protein: CASSPLLGAGVFF.

The rearrangement links TRBV7-2 to TRBJ2-7; D may be TRBD1 (5 bases). V was cut by 5 bases and J by 9 bases, with 14 bases left in between. CDR1 is SGHTA, CDR2 FQGNSA, per germline. This CDR3 has 12 amino acids. This CDR3 is CASSLDNSGQYF. CDR3 in DNA: TGTGCCAGCAGCCTGGACAATTCGGGGCAGTACTTC.

V usage is TRBV9 and J usage is TRBJ2-3, with D tentatively TRBD2 (5 bases). CDR1 is SGDLS and CDR2 is YYNGEE in the germline V gene. Trimming took 2 bases from V and 0 from J, leaving 7 bases between them. The CDR3 extends over 14 amino acids. CDR3 in amino acids: CASSVRTSTDTQYF. CDR3 nucleotides: TGTGCCAGCAGCGTGAGGACTAGCACAGATACGCAGTATTTT.

The V gene is TRBV21-1, the J gene TRBJ1-2. TRBV21-1 is marked as a pseudogene. The CDR3 runs to 16 residues. The CDR3 region has the DNA TGTGCCAGCAGCAAAGTGTCAGTGAACACTATCTATGGCTACACCTTC. Its protein is CASSKVSVNTIYGYTF.

The V gene is TRBV19, the J gene TRBJ2-3; D is uncertain. Trimming took 1 base from V and 1 from J, leaving 6 bases between them. The CDR3 totals 14 residues. The germline CDR1 and CDR2 sequences are LNHDA and SQIVND (reference sequence). The DNA of the CDR3 is TGTGCCAGTAGTATAGTTCCAGGCACAGATACGCAGTATTTT. It is translated as CASSIVPGTDTQYF.

This clone was counted only a few times. The chain links TRBV7-2 to TRBJ2-7; 11 positions agree with TRBD2. Looked up from germline, CDR1 is SGHTA and CDR2 is FQGNSA. The CDR3 covers 14 residues. Trimming removed 6 bases from V and 3 bases from J; junction bases left unmatched: 4. This CDR3 is CASRPLAGGYEQYF. The CDR3 coding sequence is TGTGCCAGCAGACCTCTAGCGGGAGGCTACGAGCAGTACTTC.

CDR3 sequence reads: CASSLLLLEQYF. The CDR3, as DNA: TGTGCCAGCAGCTTATTACTTCTCGAGCAGTACTTC. This chain connects TRBV11-2 to TRBJ2-7; D unclear. The V end lost 2 bases, the J end lost 6 bases, and 8 bases lay between the germline ends. From germline, CDR1 is SGHAT and CDR2 FQNNGV. The CDR3 is 12 amino acids.

The V call is TRBV18, the J call TRBJ2-7, with D possibly being TRBD1 (5 bases). CDR1 KGHSH and CDR2 LQKENI come from the germline V gene. Trimming removed 4 bases from V and 0 bases from J, with 7 bases in between. The CDR3 loop spans 13 amino acids. This CDR3 reads CASSQQVSYEQYF. The CDR3 bases are TGTGCCAGCTCACAACAGGTCTCCTACGAGCAGTACTTC.

The genes are TRBV28 and TRBJ1-2; D not resolved. Germline V gene data show CDR1 as MDHEN and CDR2 as SYDVKM. This CDR3 is built from 15 residues. Trimming cost V 7 bases and J 1 base, with 16 bases left between them. For the CDR3, the DNA is TGTGCCAGCACATCGCTTGAACAGATTAACTATGGCTACACCTTC. Translated: CASTSLEQINYGYTF.

The chain links TRBV7-2 to TRBJ2-2, with D possibly being TRBD2 (7 bases). The CDR3 is made up of 16 amino acids. V was clipped by 2 bases and J by 5 bases, with 15 bases between them. Per the germline V gene, CDR1 is SGHTA and CDR2 is FQGNSA. CDR3 nucleotides: TGTGCCAGCAGCTTAACCCCCAGGGGACTAACCGGGGAGCTGTTTTTT. Residues: CASSLTPRGLTGELFF. Full variable domain (remainder filled in from reference TRBV7-2 and TRBJ2-2): GAGVSQSPSNKVTEKGKDVELRCDPISGHTALYWYRQSLGQGLEFLIYFQGNSAPDKSGLPSDRFSAERTGGSVSTLTIQRTQQEDSAVYLCASSLTPRGLTGELFFGEGSRLTVL.

The V gene is TRBV25-1, the J gene TRBJ1-6, with a tentative D call TRBD1 (5 bases). Germline values: CDR1 MGHDK, CDR2 SYGVNS. This CDR3 contains 16 residues. Trimming removed 6 bases from V and 4 bases from J, with 16 bases in between. In DNA, the CDR3 is TGTGCCAGCAGCCTTTCCACAGGAGAGTATAATTCACCCCTCCACTTT. Its translation is CASSLSTGEYNSPLHF.

In nucleotides, the CDR3 is TGTGCCAGCAGCCGACAGCTACGGTGGGACTATGGCTACACCTTC. It is translated as CASSRQLRWDYGYTF. The chain employs TRBV28 and TRBJ1-2; D might be TRBD1 (5 bases). From germline, CDR1 is MDHEN and CDR2 SYDVKM. V gave up 6 bases and J gave up 3 bases, with 17 bases separating them. This CDR3 comprises 15 residues.

The genes are TRBV9 and TRBJ2-5, with 8 bases matching TRBD2. The germline V gene has CDR1 SGDLS and CDR2 YYNGEE. Unmatched junction bases numbered 10, after V lost 0 bases and J lost 3 bases. CDR3 length equals 17 residues. CDR3 loop: CASSVGDLAGLKETQYF. DNA of the CDR3: TGTGCCAGCAGCGTAGGGGATCTAGCGGGCCTGAAAGAGACCCAGTACTTC.

This chain joins TRBV18 and TRBJ2-5; TRBD1 agrees at 7 bases. Germline CDR1 reads KGHSH; CDR2 reads LQKENI. J gave up 1 base and V 2 bases, and 1 base lay outside the gene matches. The CDR3 extends over 14 amino acids. Written as DNA, the CDR3 is TGTGCCAGCTCACCAACAGGGGTCCAAGAGACCCAGTACTTC. Translation gives CASSPTGVQETQYF.

The gene calls are TRBV11-2 and TRBJ2-3, with 11 bases matching TRBD2. The V gene's germline CDR1 is SGHAT and CDR2 FQNNGV. V was clipped by 5 bases and J by 2 bases; unmatched bases: 9. The CDR3 sequence is 17 residues long. CDR3 sequence: CASSPPGLAGLTDTQYF. The CDR3 bases are TGTGCCAGCAGCCCCCCCGGACTAGCGGGCCTCACAGATACGCAGTATTTT.

V usage is TRBV5-5 and J usage is TRBJ2-7, with a tentative D call TRBD2 (5 bases). This CDR3 has 14 amino acids. CDR1 and CDR2 from the germline V gene are SGHKS and YYEKEE (reference sequence). V lost 2 bases and J 0 bases, leaving 9 bases between the germline ends. The CDR3 sequence: CASSFEGTSYEQYF. Written as DNA, the CDR3 is TGTGCCAGCAGCTTCGAGGGCACCTCCTACGAGCAGTACTTC.